The sequence of this TCR beta chain was determined in a study of T cells in Graves' hyperthyroidism and ophthalmopathy. Study-level points and caveats: Most thyroid clonotypes that were expanded above 0.001 also turned up in blood.

Pregnant or lactating patients were excluded, as were those with uncontrolled infection or other autoimmune disease. The CDR3 has 16 residues. Germline V gene data show CDR1 as KGHSH and CDR2 as LQKENI. Trimming removed 2 bases from V and 6 bases from J; junction bases left unmatched: 4. Amplified regions were TCR beta CDR3 sequences from RNA transcripts. In the first-round RT-PCR of the TCR CDR3, the HTBI primer set was used. MiXCR was run by TCRdb on the multiplex PCR reads, yielding one entry per CDR3 protein. Among some 400,000 distinct CDR3 sequences listed, approximately 15% were seen once. This clonotype was observed at least ten times. Its specificity is not known.

The source of this sequence is a woman in her fifties or sixties with Graves' hyperthyroidism. This chain uses TRBV18 with TRBJ2-1; TRBD2 matches at 13 bases. The source material was blood. The CDR3 nucleotides read TGTGCCAGCTCACCAAGACTAGCGGGAGGCTTCAATGAGCAGTTCTTC. This translates into CASSPRLAGGFNEQFF.